The present entry profiles one TCR beta chain with its context. This specimen belongs to a study of blood T cell repertoires in COVID-19. Per the germline V gene, CDR1 is SGHRS and CDR2 is YFSETQ. This CDR3 has 12 residues. V was shortened by 5 bases and J by 8 bases, with 11 bases between the two germline ends. Per the original data handling: Reference gene primer amplification gave estimated nucleated cell counts. Method: immunoSEQ multiplex PCR; TCRdb's copy keeps in-frame clones and lacks some. The V and J calls and clone size come from that table; D and trimming were worked out from the DNA. The sample lists some 80,000 clones, roughly 82% occurring once.

The clonotype originates from a human donor in a cohort sampled during active COVID-19. The sequenced sample was peripheral blood. V usage is TRBV5-1 and J usage is TRBJ2-1, with D unresolved. DNA of the CDR3: TGCGCCAGCAGACCCGAGGCCTATGAGCAGTTCTTC. Translated, it gives CASRPEAYEQFF.